This T cell receptor beta chain was sequenced for a study of shared clonotypes between healthy human individuals. Across the whole study: Three plates were used per donor for CD4 naive, three for CD4 memory, two for CD8 naive and one for CD8 memory.

Repertoires were generated with immunoSEQ multiplex PCR, while TCRdb's copy carries only in-frame clones and drops some. The sample lists roughly 2.4 million clones; approximately 94% were seen once. To note about this clone: Its antigen is currently unknown.

The CDR3 contains 12 residues. The germline gives CDR1 MNHNS, CDR2 SASEGT. The V end was cut by 6 bases, the J end by 5 bases, with 10 bases between. Points from the study as a whole: Deeper or shallower sequencing was expected to change how clonotypes are shared among donors. Only blood was sampled; tissue repertoires likely differ. The genetic and exposure-history diversity represented was limited by few donors.

Sequenced input: naive CD4+ T cells sorted from blood. The sample's subset: CD45RA+ positively selected. This TCR was sampled from a man younger than 35 in good health. The gene calls are TRBV6-1 and TRBJ1-2; D unresolved. The CDR3 DNA reads as TGTGCCAGCAGCTCTGTAACATATGGCTACACCTTC. As protein: CASSSVTYGYTF.